This T cell receptor (beta chain) originates from a study of beta chain features in type 1 diabetes. Study observations and caveats: The VDJ junctions of type 1 diabetes patients carried fewer insertions and more deletions.

Stem cell-like memory, regulatory, central memory and naive CD4+ cells were sorted via CD45RO/CCR7/CD25/CD127/CD95/CD27. With respect to this clone: Its antigen is not known.

As every portion of the isolated RNA was reverse transcribed, the sequencing read expressed TCRB transcripts. This table comes from immunoSEQ multiplex PCR, and its TCRdb copy is limited to in-frame clones, with some not included. The repertoire holds 15,000 to 20,000 clones, with approximately 50% as singletons. The CDR3 runs to 9 residues. CDR1 and CDR2 (germline): DFQATT, SNEGSKA (reference sequence). The clonotype was recovered from a man aged 18 to 29 in good health. The chain links TRBV20-1 to TRBJ2-1; unclear D gene. The sample consisted of stem cell memory CD4+ T cells from blood. CDR3 region: CSLTGEQFF. Written as DNA, the CDR3 is TGCAGCCTGACTGGTGAGCAGTTCTTC.